The 10 T cell receptor beta chains presented below share a single source sample, sequenced in a study of blood T cell repertoires in COVID-19. Generated by immunoSEQ multiplex PCR, the TCRdb table keeps only in-frame clones and is missing some. The sample records approximately 260,000 clones, 90% being singletons. The material sequenced was peripheral blood. These receptors came from a woman aged 60 to 75 with COVID-19, enrolled during active disease.

V usage is TRBV2 and J usage is TRBJ1-5; 10 nucleotides line up with TRBD1. In germline, CDR1 is SNHLY, CDR2 FYNNEI. The V segment lost 4 bases and the J segment 2 bases; nucleotides outside the gene matches: 2. The CDR3 covers 15 residues. CDR3 sequence reads: CASSADRGGNQPQHF. The CDR3 region has the DNA TGTGCCAGCAGTGCGGACAGGGGGGGCAATCAGCCCCAGCATTTT.

V usage is TRBV20-1 and J usage is TRBJ1-1; D gene uncertain. This CDR3 spans 12 amino acids. CDR1 and CDR2 (germline): DFQATT, SNEGSKA (reference sequence). Trimming pared 3 bases from V and 1 base from J, leaving 6 bases between. CDR3 protein: CSASSGNTEAFF. The CDR3, as DNA: TGCAGTGCTAGTTCGGGGAACACTGAAGCTTTCTTT.

V gene TRBV10-1 combines with J gene TRBJ2-5, with D perhaps TRBD2 (6 bases). The germline CDR1 and CDR2 sequences are WNHNN and SYGVQD (reference sequence). With 3 bases removed from V and 5 bases from J, the gap between germline ends came to 16 bases. CDR3 length: 15 residues. The CDR3 loop reads CASSEGSPGEETQYF. As DNA, the CDR3 is TGCGCCAGCAGTGAAGGGAGCCCGGGAGAGGAGACCCAGTACTTC.

The chain carries TRBV2 and TRBJ1-2, with 8 nucleotides matching TRBD1. Germline CDR1 is SNHLY and CDR2 is FYNNEI. This CDR3 comprises 12 residues. The J segment lost 6 bases and the V segment lost 7 bases, leaving 4 bases of the junction unmatched. This chain's CDR3 is CASTSGGDGYTF. The CDR3 DNA follows: TGTGCCAGCACCTCAGGGGGCGATGGCTACACCTTC.

The chain carries TRBV29-1 and TRBJ2-2; weak D call: TRBD2 (7 bases). The V gene lost 3 bases and the J gene lost 4 bases, with 12 bases spanning the gap. Per germline, CDR1 SQVTM and CDR2 ANQGSEA. The CDR3 runs to 14 residues. The CDR3 here is CSVDGGHFTGELFF. The DNA for the CDR3 is TGCAGCGTTGACGGGGGGCATTTCACCGGGGAGCTGTTTTTT.

The chain couples TRBV4-1 to TRBJ2-5, with TRBD2 identical over 7 bases. The CDR3 is 15 residues long. Germline trimming cut 3 bases from V and 1 base from J; bases unmatched to any gene: 5. Germline values: CDR1 MGHRA, CDR2 YSYEKL. CDR3 in DNA: TGCGCCAGCAGCCAGCCTGCGGGGGTCCAAGAGACCCAGTACTTC. Translating gives CASSQPAGVQETQYF.

The chain is built from TRBV11-3 and TRBJ2-1; 9 positions match TRBD2. The germline V gene encodes CDR1 SGHNT and CDR2 YENEEA. CDR3 size: 16 residues. The ends lost 5 bases at V and 0 bases at J; junction bases unmatched: 5. CDR3 sequence: CASSPGLAGSYNEQFF. The CDR3 DNA reads as TGTGCCAGCAGCCCGGGACTAGCCGGCTCCTACAATGAGCAGTTCTTC.

The chain carries TRBV19 and TRBJ2-3; 7 bases agree with TRBD2. The CDR3 consists of 13 residues. The junction had 1 base not matched to a gene; V was cut back by 3 bases and J by 4 bases. Looked up from germline, CDR1 is LNHDA and CDR2 is SQIVND (reference sequence). The CDR3 nucleotides read TGTGCCAGTAGTATCGCGGGGGCAGATACGCAGTATTTT. Residues: CASSIAGADTQYF.

The chain joins TRBV30 to TRBJ2-1; D possibly corresponds to TRBD2 (6 bases). The CDR3 has 13 amino acids. CDR1 and CDR2 from the germline V gene are GTSNPN and SVGIG (reference sequence). Trimming cost V 0 bases and J 4 bases, with 7 bases left between them. CDR3 DNA sequence: TGTGCCTGGAGTGTGGGAGGATACAATGAGCAGTTCTTC. It yields the protein CAWSVGGYNEQFF.

J is TRBJ2-7 and V is TRBV5-8; a weak D match, TRBD1 (6 bases). V was cut by 5 bases and J by 3 bases, with 9 bases left in between. The germline gives CDR1 SGHTS, CDR2 YDEGEE. The CDR3 is 12 amino acids. The CDR3, as DNA: TGTGCCAGCAGAGGACAGCACTACGAGCAGTACTTC. Protein sequence: CASRGQHYEQYF.